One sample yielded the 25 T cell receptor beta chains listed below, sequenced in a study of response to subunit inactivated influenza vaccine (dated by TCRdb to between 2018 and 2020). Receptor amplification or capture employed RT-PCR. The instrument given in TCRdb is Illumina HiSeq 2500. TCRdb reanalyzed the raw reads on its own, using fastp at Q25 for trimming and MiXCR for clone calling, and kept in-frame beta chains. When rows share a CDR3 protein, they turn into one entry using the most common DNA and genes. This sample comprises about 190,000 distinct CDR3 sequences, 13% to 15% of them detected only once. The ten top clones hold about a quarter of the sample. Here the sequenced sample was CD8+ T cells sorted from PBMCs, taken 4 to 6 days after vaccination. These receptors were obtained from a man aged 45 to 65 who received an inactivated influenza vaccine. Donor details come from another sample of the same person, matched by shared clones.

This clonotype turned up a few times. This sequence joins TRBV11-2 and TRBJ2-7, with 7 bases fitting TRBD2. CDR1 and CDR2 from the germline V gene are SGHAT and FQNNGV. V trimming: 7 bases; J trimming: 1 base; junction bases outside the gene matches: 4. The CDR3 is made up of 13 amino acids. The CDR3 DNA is TGTGCCAGCACGGGAGGTCAGTCCTACGAGCAGTACTTC. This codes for CASTGGQSYEQYF.

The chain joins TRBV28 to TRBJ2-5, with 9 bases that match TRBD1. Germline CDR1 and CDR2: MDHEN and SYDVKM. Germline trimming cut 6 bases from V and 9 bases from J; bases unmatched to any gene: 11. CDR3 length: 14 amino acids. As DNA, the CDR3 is TGTGCCAGCAGCTGGACAGGGGAGACAAGGGCCCAGTACTTC. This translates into CASSWTGETRAQYF.

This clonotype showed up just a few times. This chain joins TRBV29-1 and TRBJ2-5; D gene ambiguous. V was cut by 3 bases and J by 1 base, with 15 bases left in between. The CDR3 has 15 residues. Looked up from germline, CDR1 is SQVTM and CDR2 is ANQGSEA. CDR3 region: CSVERGDDPQETQYF. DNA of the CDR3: TGCAGCGTTGAGAGAGGAGATGATCCCCAAGAGACCCAGTACTTC.

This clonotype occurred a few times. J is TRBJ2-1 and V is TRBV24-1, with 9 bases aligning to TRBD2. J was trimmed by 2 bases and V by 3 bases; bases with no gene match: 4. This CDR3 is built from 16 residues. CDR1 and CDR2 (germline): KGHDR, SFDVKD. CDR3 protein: CATSDTGGRAYNEQFF. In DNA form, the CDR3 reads TGTGCCACCAGTGATACCGGCGGGAGGGCCTACAATGAGCAGTTCTTC.

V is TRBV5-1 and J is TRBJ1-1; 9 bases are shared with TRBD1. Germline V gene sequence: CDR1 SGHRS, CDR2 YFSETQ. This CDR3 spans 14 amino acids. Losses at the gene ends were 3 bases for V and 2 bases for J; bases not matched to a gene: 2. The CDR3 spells CASSWTGANTEAFF. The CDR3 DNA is TGCGCCAGCAGCTGGACAGGGGCAAACACTGAAGCTTTCTTT.

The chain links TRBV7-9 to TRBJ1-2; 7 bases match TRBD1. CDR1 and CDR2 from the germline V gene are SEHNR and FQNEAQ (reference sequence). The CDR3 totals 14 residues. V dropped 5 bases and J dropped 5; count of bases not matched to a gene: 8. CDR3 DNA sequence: TGTGCCAGCAGCCGTTCCGGGACAGCATATGGCTACACCTTC. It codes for CASSRSGTAYGYTF.

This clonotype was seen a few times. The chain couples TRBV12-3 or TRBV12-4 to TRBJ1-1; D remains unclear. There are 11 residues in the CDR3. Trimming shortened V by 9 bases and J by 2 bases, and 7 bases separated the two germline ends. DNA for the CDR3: TGTGCCAGTCAGAAAAACACTGAAGCTTTCTTT. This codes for CASQKNTEAFF.

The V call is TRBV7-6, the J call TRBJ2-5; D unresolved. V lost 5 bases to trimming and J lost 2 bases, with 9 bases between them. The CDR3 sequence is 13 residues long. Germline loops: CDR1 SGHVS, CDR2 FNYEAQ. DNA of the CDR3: TGTGCCAGCAGCGCAGTTGAACAAGAGACCCAGTACTTC. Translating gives CASSAVEQETQYF.

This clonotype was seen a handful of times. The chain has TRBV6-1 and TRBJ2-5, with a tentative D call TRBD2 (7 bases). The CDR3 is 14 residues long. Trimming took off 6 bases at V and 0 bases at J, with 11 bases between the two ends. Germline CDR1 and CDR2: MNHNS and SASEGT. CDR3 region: CASSRGANQETQYF. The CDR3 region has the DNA TGTGCCAGCAGCCGGGGGGCGAACCAAGAGACCCAGTACTTC.

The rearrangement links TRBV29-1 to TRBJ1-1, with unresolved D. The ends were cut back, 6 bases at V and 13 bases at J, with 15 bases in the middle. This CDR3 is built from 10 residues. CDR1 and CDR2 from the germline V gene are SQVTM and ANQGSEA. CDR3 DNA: TGCAGCGTAGTGGACGGGGTTGATTTCTTT. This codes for CSVVDGVDFF.

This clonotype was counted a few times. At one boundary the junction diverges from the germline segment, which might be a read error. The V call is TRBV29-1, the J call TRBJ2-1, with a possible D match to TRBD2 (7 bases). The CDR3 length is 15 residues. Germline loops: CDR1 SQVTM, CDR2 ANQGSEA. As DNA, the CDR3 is TGCAGCGTTGAAGATTGGGGGGCCCCTAGCGGAGGGTGTGTCTTC. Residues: CSVEDWGAPSGGCVF.

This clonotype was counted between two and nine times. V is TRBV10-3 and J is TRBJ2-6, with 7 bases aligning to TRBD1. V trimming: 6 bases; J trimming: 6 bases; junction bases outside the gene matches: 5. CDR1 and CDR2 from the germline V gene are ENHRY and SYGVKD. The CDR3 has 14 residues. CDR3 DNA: TGTGCCATCAGAACAGGGGATGCGGCCAACGTCCTGACTTTC. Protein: CAIRTGDAANVLTF.

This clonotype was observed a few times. This chain's CDR3 is CASGLGLGEQYF. As DNA, the CDR3 is TGTGCCAGTGGACTAGGCTTGGGGGAGCAGTACTTC. The V and J genes are TRBV6-2 or TRBV6-3 and TRBJ2-7, with 7 positions matching TRBD2. CDR3 length: 12 amino acids. V lost 9 bases, J lost 7 bases, and 9 bases stayed unmatched. Germline V gene data show CDR1 as MNHEY and CDR2 as SVGEGT.

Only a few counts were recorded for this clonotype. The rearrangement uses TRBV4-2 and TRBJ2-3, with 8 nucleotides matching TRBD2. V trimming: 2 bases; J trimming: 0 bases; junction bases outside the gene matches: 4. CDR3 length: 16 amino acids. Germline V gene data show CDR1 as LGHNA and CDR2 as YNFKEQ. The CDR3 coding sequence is TGTGCCAGCAGCCAATCACTAGCGGCTAGCACAGATACGCAGTATTTT. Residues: CASSQSLAASTDTQYF.

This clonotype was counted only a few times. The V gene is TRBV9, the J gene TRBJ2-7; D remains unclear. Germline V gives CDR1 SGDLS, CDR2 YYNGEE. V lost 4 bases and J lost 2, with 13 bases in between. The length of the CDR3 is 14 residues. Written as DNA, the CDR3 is TGTGCCAGCAGCCCCCGCGGTACTCCCTACGAGCAGTACTTC. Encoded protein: CASSPRGTPYEQYF.

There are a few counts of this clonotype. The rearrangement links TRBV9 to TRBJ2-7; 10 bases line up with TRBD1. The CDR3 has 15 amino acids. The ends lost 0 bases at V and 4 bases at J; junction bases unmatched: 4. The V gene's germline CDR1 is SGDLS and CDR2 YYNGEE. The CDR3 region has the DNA TGTGCCAGCAGCGTAGCGGACAGGGGGTTTTACGAGCAGTACTTC. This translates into CASSVADRGFYEQYF.

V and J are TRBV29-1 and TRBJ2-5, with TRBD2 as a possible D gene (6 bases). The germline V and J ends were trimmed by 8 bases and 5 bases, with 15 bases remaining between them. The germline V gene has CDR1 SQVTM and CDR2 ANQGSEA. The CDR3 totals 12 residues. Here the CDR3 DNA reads TGCAGCCACTGGGGGGTTGGGGAGACCCAGTACTTC. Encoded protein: CSHWGVGETQYF.

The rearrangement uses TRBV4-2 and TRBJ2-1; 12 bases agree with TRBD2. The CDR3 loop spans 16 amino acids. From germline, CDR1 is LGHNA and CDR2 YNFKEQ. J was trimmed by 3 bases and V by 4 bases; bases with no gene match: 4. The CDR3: CASSPSGRGFYNEQFF. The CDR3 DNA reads TGTGCCAGCAGCCCTAGCGGGAGGGGGTTCTACAATGAGCAGTTCTTC.

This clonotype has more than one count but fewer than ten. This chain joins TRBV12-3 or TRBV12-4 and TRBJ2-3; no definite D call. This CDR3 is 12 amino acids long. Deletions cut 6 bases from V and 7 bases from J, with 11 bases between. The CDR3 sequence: CASSPLRNTQYF. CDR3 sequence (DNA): TGTGCCAGCAGCCCACTTCGGAATACGCAGTATTTT.

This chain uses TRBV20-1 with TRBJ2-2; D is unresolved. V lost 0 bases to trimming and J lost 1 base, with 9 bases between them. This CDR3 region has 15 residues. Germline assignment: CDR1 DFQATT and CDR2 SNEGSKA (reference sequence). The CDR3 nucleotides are TGCAGTGCTAGAGATCGGGCTGGGAACACCGGGGAGCTGTTTTTT. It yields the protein CSARDRAGNTGELFF.

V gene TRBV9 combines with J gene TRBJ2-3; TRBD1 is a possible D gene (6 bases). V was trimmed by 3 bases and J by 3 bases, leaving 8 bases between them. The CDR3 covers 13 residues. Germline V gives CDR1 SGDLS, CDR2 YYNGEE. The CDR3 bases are TGTGCCAGCAGCGGGGGGCCAACAGATACGCAGTATTTT. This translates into CASSGGPTDTQYF.

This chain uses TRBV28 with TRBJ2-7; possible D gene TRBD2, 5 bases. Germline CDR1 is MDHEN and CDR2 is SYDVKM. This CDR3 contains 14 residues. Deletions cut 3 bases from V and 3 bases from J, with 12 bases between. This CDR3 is CASSLTGRVYEQYF. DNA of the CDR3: TGTGCCAGCAGTTTGACGGGAAGAGTCTACGAGCAGTACTTC. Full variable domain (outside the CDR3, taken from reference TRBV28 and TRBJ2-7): DVKVTQSSRYLVKRTGEKVFLECVQDMDHENMFWYRQDPGLGLRLIYFSYDVKMKEKGDIPEGYSVSREKKERFSLILESASTNQTSMYLCASSLTGRVYEQYFGPGTRLTVT.

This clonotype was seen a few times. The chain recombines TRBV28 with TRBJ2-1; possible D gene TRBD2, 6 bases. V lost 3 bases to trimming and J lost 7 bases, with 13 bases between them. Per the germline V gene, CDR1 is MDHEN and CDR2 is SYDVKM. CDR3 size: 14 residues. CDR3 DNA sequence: TGTGCCAGCAGTTTTCGTATTGCGGGGAATGAGCAGTTCTTC. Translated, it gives CASSFRIAGNEQFF.

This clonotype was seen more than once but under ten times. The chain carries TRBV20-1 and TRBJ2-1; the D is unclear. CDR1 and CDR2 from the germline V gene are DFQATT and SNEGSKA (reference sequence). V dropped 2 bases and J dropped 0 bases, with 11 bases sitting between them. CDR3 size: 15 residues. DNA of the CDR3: TGCAGTGCTAGACCAACTCCGAGCTCCTACAATGAGCAGTTCTTC. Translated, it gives CSARPTPSSYNEQFF.

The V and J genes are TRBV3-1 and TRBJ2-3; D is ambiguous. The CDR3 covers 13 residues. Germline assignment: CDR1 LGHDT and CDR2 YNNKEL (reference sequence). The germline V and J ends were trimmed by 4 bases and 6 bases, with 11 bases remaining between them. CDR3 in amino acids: CASSLENTDTQYF. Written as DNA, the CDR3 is TGTGCCAGCAGCCTGGAGAATACGGATACGCAGTATTTT.